These 24 T cell receptor beta chains share one sample of origin, sequenced in a study of CD8+ T cells in alopecia areata. Sequencing used cDNA as its template, made by extracting RNA and reverse transcribing it. Clones were sequenced by immunoSEQ multiplex PCR, and TCRdb holds only the in-frame ones, with some missing. The sample yields about 110,000 clones, about three fifths seen once. Indicated treatment: oral pan-JAK inhibitor, 5-10 mg twice daily. This specimen was CD8+ T cells sorted from blood, taken at week 24, from a patient treated with tofacitinib. Receptors were obtained from a human donor with alopecia areata.

This clone occurred a few times. In nucleotides, the CDR3 is TGTGCCAGCAGTACTACCGACAGGGGTTTTGGCTACACCTTC. Residues: CASSTTDRGFGYTF. The chain employs TRBV6-5 and TRBJ1-2; TRBD1 agrees at 8 bases. The CDR3 length is 14 residues. Germline V gene lookup returns CDR1 MNHEY and CDR2 SVGAGI. V lost 5 bases and J lost 7; bases outside the gene matches: 9.

This chain uses TRBV27 with TRBJ2-5; D is uncertain. The V end lost 2 bases, the J end lost 0 bases, and 7 bases lay between the germline ends. The CDR3 contains 14 residues. In germline, CDR1 is MNHEY, CDR2 SMNVEV (reference sequence). CDR3 sequence (DNA): TGTGCCAGCAGTTTAACGCACAACCAAGAGACCCAGTACTTC. This codes for CASSLTHNQETQYF.

This clone has more than one count but fewer than ten. The chain combines TRBV9 with TRBJ2-3; D unclear. CDR3 size: 12 residues. Deletions cut 4 bases from V and 4 bases from J, with 7 bases between. Germline CDR1 reads SGDLS; CDR2 reads YYNGEE. CDR3: CASSRMADTQYF. The CDR3 coding sequence is TGTGCCAGCAGCCGGATGGCAGATACGCAGTATTTT.

A few counts support this clone. V gene TRBV6-6 combines with J gene TRBJ2-5, with D unclear. The CDR3 is made up of 15 amino acids. Per germline, CDR1 MNHNY and CDR2 SVGAGI (reference sequence). The V and J ends lost 6 bases and 2 bases respectively, with 16 bases between them. CDR3: CASSLLVAAQETQYF. The CDR3 DNA reads as TGTGCCAGCAGCCTCCTCGTGGCAGCTCAAGAGACCCAGTACTTC.

This chain joins TRBV4-3 and TRBJ1-6; D gene ambiguous. V lost 0 bases to trimming and J lost 6 bases, with 3 bases between them. Germline V lookup: CDR1 LGHNA, CDR2 YSLEER. The CDR3 has 13 amino acids. In DNA form, the CDR3 reads TGCGCCAGCAGCCAAGAGGGTAATTCACCCCTCCACTTT. This codes for CASSQEGNSPLHF.

Points on this clone: One end of the junction fails to match germline, which may point to a read error. The rearrangement joins TRBV6-4 to TRBJ2-5; 13 bases line up with TRBD2. The germline gives CDR1 MRHNA, CDR2 SNTAGT. The CDR3 has 15 residues. CDR3 DNA: TGTGCCAGCAGTTACTCGACTAGCGGGGGGGAGACCCAGTACTTC. Encoded protein: CASSYSTSGGETQYF.

The V gene is TRBV15, the J gene TRBJ2-7, with D uncertain. The CDR3 is 15 residues long. Trimming took 0 bases from V and 0 from J, leaving 9 bases between them. Germline CDR1 reads LNHNV; CDR2 reads YYDKDF (reference sequence). CDR3 coding DNA: TGTGCCACCAGCAGAGACCCGACAAGCTCCTACGAGCAGTACTTC. This sequence encodes CATSRDPTSSYEQYF.

The rearrangement joins TRBV15 to TRBJ2-7, with 8 nucleotides matching TRBD1. The CDR3 spans 13 residues. The germline V gene has CDR1 LNHNV and CDR2 YYDKDF (reference sequence). The trim removed 5 bases at V and 4 bases at J, leaving 4 bases unmatched. The CDR3 loop is CATSLDRGYEQYF. CDR3 DNA sequence: TGTGCCACCAGCCTAGACAGGGGTTACGAGCAGTACTTC.

This sequence joins TRBV5-4 and TRBJ2-3; D gene unclear. V lost 1 base and J lost 2, with 5 bases in between. Germline V gene sequence: CDR1 SGHNT, CDR2 YYREEE (reference sequence). The CDR3 loop spans 13 amino acids. Here the CDR3 reads CASSLSNTDTQYF. Here the CDR3 DNA reads TGTGCCAGCAGCTTGAGTAACACAGATACGCAGTATTTT.

The chain joins TRBV19 to TRBJ2-1; 10 positions match TRBD2. The CDR3 extends over 13 amino acids. In germline, CDR1 is LNHDA, CDR2 SQIVND (reference sequence). The J segment lost 4 bases and the V segment lost 9 bases, leaving 3 bases of the junction unmatched. The CDR3 coding sequence is TGTGCCAGCGGACTAGCGGTGTACAATGAGCAGTTCTTC. Its translation: CASGLAVYNEQFF.

This clone was counted once. The chain joins TRBV6-1 to TRBJ2-7; D may be TRBD1 (6 bases). The germline V gene encodes CDR1 MNHNS and CDR2 SASEGT. The V end lost 6 bases, the J end lost 0 bases, and 12 bases lay between the germline ends. CDR3 length: 14 residues. CDR3 region: CASREDRTSYEQYF. The CDR3 DNA reads TGTGCCAGCAGGGAGGACAGAACCTCCTACGAGCAGTACTTC.

This chain joins TRBV6-5 and TRBJ2-3, with D maybe TRBD1 (5 bases). With 6 bases removed from V and 5 bases from J, the gap between germline ends came to 15 bases. CDR1 and CDR2 (germline): MNHEY, SVGAGI. CDR3 length: 14 amino acids. CDR3 sequence reads: CASRNYRNQDTQYF. DNA of the CDR3: TGTGCCAGCAGAAATTACAGGAATCAAGATACGCAGTATTTT.

The chain recombines TRBV5-1 with TRBJ2-1, with D perhaps matching TRBD1 (6 bases). The CDR3 has 15 amino acids. Germline values: CDR1 SGHRS, CDR2 YFSETQ. The V and J ends lost 0 bases and 8 bases respectively, with 15 bases between them. Here the CDR3 reads CASSLARGSFYEQFF. CDR3 nucleotide sequence: TGCGCCAGCAGCTTGGCCAGGGGCAGTTTTTATGAGCAGTTCTTC.

The DNA for the CDR3 is TGTGCCAGCAGCGACGGGATACCGTCAATCGGATACGAGCAGTACTTC. It codes for CASSDGIPSIGYEQYF. The rearrangement joins TRBV5-6 to TRBJ2-7, with a tentative D call TRBD2 (5 bases). V dropped 4 bases and J dropped 4 bases, with 21 bases sitting between them. Germline V CDR1 and CDR2: SGHDT, YYEEEE. The CDR3 is 16 residues long.

Only a few counts were recorded for this clone. The rearrangement joins TRBV29-1 to TRBJ2-7; 8 positions match TRBD1. The CDR3 has 13 amino acids. The junction had 7 bases not matched to a gene; V was cut back by 6 bases and J by 3 bases. CDR1 is SQVTM, CDR2 ANQGSEA, per germline. In DNA, the CDR3 is TGCAGCGTCCTAACGGGACAGGACTACGAGCAGTACTTC. It encodes CSVLTGQDYEQYF.

This chain joins TRBV5-1 and TRBJ2-7; no firm D call. CDR1 and CDR2 (germline): SGHRS, YFSETQ. Trimming shortened V by 7 bases and J by 2 bases, and 10 bases separated the two germline ends. CDR3 length: 12 amino acids. The CDR3 spells CASHQVPYEQYF. The CDR3, as DNA: TGCGCCAGCCATCAGGTCCCCTACGAGCAGTACTTC.

The chain couples TRBV2 to TRBJ2-7; no reliable D call. Germline CDR1 SNHLY, CDR2 FYNNEI. Trimming shortened V by 4 bases and J by 3 bases, and 10 bases separated the two germline ends. This CDR3 spans 13 amino acids. This chain's CDR3 is CASSVGRNYEQYF. CDR3 DNA: TGTGCCAGCAGTGTAGGCCGCAACTACGAGCAGTACTTC.

V usage is TRBV19 and J usage is TRBJ2-7; D gene uncertain. Germline V gene lookup returns CDR1 LNHDA and CDR2 SQIVND (reference sequence). CDR3 size: 15 residues. The V end was cut by 3 bases, the J end by 3 bases, with 15 bases between. The CDR3 nucleotides are TGTGCCAGTAGTATCGGACCTCCACCCCTCTACGAGCAGTACTTC. This translates into CASSIGPPPLYEQYF.

The table lists this clone with a few counts. The chain has TRBV15 and TRBJ1-2; unclear D gene. The CDR3 is 13 residues long. CDR1 LNHNV and CDR2 YYDKDF come from the germline V gene (reference sequence). V gave up 1 base and J gave up 0 bases, with 3 bases separating them. DNA of the CDR3: TGTGCCACCAGCAGAGGAGCTAACTATGGCTACACCTTC. Protein: CATSRGANYGYTF.

The chain uses TRBV30 and TRBJ1-5, with 8 positions matching TRBD1. CDR1 is GTSNPN and CDR2 is SVGIG in the germline V gene (reference sequence). The CDR3 is 15 amino acids. With 2 bases clipped from V and 2 bases from J, the junction kept 5 bases outside the gene matches. The CDR3 DNA reads TGTGCCTGGAGTATGACAGGGGTGGGCAATCAGCCCCAGCATTTT. Translating it yields CAWSMTGVGNQPQHF.

The chain has TRBV30 and TRBJ1-1; tentatively, D is TRBD1 (6 bases). Germline CDR1 is GTSNPN and CDR2 is SVGIG (reference sequence). Trimming cost V 0 bases and J 5 bases, with 10 bases left between them. The CDR3 is made up of 13 amino acids. The CDR3: CAWSVGAETEAFF. CDR3 nucleotides: TGTGCCTGGAGTGTGGGGGCGGAAACTGAAGCTTTCTTT.

J is TRBJ2-7 and V is TRBV9, with 10 bases identical to TRBD1. CDR1 is SGDLS and CDR2 is YYNGEE in the germline V gene. This CDR3 contains 14 residues. Losses at the gene ends were 4 bases for V and 7 bases for J; bases not matched to a gene: 8. The CDR3 region is CASSPGTGESEQYF. In DNA form, the CDR3 reads TGTGCCAGCAGCCCCGGGACAGGGGAGTCGGAGCAGTACTTC. The variable domain in full, completed from reference TRBV9 and TRBJ2-7, reads DSGVTQTPKHLITATGQRVTLRCSPRSGDLSVYWYQQSLDQGLQFLIQYYNGEERAKGNILERFSAQQFPDLHSELNLSSLELGDSALYFCASSPGTGESEQYFGPGTRLTVT.

This chain connects TRBV2 to TRBJ1-2; 9 nucleotides line up with TRBD1. CDR1 is SNHLY and CDR2 is FYNNEI in the germline V gene. V shed 7 bases, J shed 1 base, and the junction held 7 bases outside the gene matches. This CDR3 region has 15 residues. CDR3 residues: CASTETGGNNYGYTF. As DNA, the CDR3 is TGTGCCAGCACCGAGACAGGGGGGAATAACTATGGCTACACCTTC.

In its sample, this clone was seen a few times. The CDR3 loop reads CAISEPQKDTDTQYF. CDR3 in DNA: TGTGCCATCAGTGAGCCACAGAAGGACACAGATACGCAGTATTTT. The chain joins TRBV10-3 to TRBJ2-3; no clear D. The V gene's germline CDR1 is ENHRY and CDR2 SYGVKD. V gave up 2 bases and J gave up 2 bases, with 11 bases separating them. The CDR3 sequence is 15 residues long.